The present entry profiles one T cell receptor beta chain with its context. This sample is part of a study of control samples from healthy donors and cancer patients. This table comes from immunoSEQ multiplex PCR, and its TCRdb copy is limited to in-frame clones, with some not included. The table counts roughly 190,000 clones; 2% to 2.5% lies in the top ten. Looked up from germline, CDR1 is MDHEN and CDR2 is SYDVKM. Trimming shortened V by 4 bases and J by 2 bases, and 6 bases separated the two germline ends. The CDR3 length is 14 residues. The chain is built from TRBV28 and TRBJ1-6; D gene ambiguous. This TCR was sampled from a woman in her twenties or thirties in good health. Sequenced material: blood. The chain's CDR3 is CASSWTTYNSPLHF. CDR3 bases: TGTGCCAGCAGTTGGACGACCTATAATTCACCCCTCCACTTT.